Following are 14 T cell receptor beta chains from one sample sequenced in a study of identical twins. TCRdb itself ran the 5' RACE reads through MiXCR, one entry per CDR3 protein. The top ten hold roughly 1.5% of the sample, which has fewer than 800,000 distinct CDR3 sequences, under 8.5% seen once. The sample was also linked to a second study, of yellow fever vaccine responses in identical twins.

Sequenced material: PBMCs. Receptors were obtained from a woman aged 18-30 years in good health.

As DNA, the CDR3 is TGTGCCAGCAGCCAAGGGTTTCGTATGAATCAGCCCCAGCATTTT. Translating it yields CASSQGFRMNQPQHF. The chain recombines TRBV3-1 with TRBJ1-5; D unresolved. The CDR3 has 15 amino acids. Between the trimmed V and J ends, which lost 1 base and 4 bases, there was a span of 11 bases. Germline loops: CDR1 LGHDT, CDR2 YNNKEL (reference sequence). The full variable domain, rest sourced from reference TRBV3-1 and TRBJ1-5, is DTAVSQTPKYLVTQMGNDKSIKCEQNLGHDTMYWYKQDSKKFLKIMFSYNNKELIINETVPNRFSPKSPDKAHLNLHINSLELGDSAVYFCASSQGFRMNQPQHFGDGTRLSIL.

Many counts were recorded for this clonotype. The chain employs TRBV5-1 and TRBJ2-2; D unclear. The CDR3 has 20 amino acids. In germline, CDR1 is SGHRS, CDR2 YFSETQ. V lost 3 bases and J 2 bases, leaving 26 bases between the germline ends. CDR3 region: CASSWSTGPISLINTGELFF. The CDR3 DNA reads as TGCGCCAGCAGCTGGTCTACCGGACCGATTTCTTTGATCAACACCGGGGAGCTGTTTTTT.

This clonotype has ten or more counts. DNA for the CDR3: TGTGCCAGCAGTTTGACTAGCGGACCTCCTTATAATGAGCAGTTCTTC. As protein: CASSLTSGPPYNEQFF. The V gene is TRBV12-3 or TRBV12-4, the J gene TRBJ2-1; 9 nucleotides agree with TRBD2. The trim removed 3 bases at V and 7 bases at J, leaving 10 bases unmatched. The CDR3 covers 16 residues.

This clonotype was counted a few times. The V call is TRBV4-2, the J call TRBJ1-1, with D tentatively TRBD1 (6 bases). Germline CDR1 LGHNA, CDR2 YNFKEQ. This CDR3 region has 15 residues. The V gene lost 4 bases and the J gene lost 1 base, with 13 bases spanning the gap. The chain's CDR3 is CASSRELGGNTEAFF. The CDR3 DNA sequence: TGTGCCAGCAGCCGAGAATTAGGGGGGAACACTGAAGCTTTCTTT.

This chain links TRBV27 with TRBJ1-2, with 8 bases that match TRBD1. The CDR3 has 13 residues. Germline V gives CDR1 MNHEY, CDR2 SMNVEV (reference sequence). The V and J ends lost 5 bases and 3 bases, in that order; junction bases with no gene match: 2. CDR3: CASSGGQDYGYTF. The CDR3 nucleotides read TGTGCCAGCAGTGGGGGACAGGACTATGGCTACACCTTC.

V gene TRBV7-9 combines with J gene TRBJ1-2, with 9 bases lining up with TRBD1. Germline loops: CDR1 SEHNR, CDR2 FQNEAQ (reference sequence). Trimming removed 5 bases from V and 5 bases from J; junction bases left unmatched: 6. The CDR3 is 14 amino acids. The CDR3 bases are TGTGCCAGCAGCATTACAGGGGGCGCTTATGGCTACACCTTC. Its protein is CASSITGGAYGYTF.

This clonotype has a count of ten or more. This chain connects TRBV12-3 or TRBV12-4 to TRBJ2-5, with 7 bases that match TRBD1. The CDR3 is 15 residues long. Trimming cost V 5 bases and J 2 bases; bases outside gene matches: 8. CDR3 loop: CASSNRDSRQETQYF. The CDR3 DNA reads as TGTGCCAGCAGTAACCGGGACAGCCGACAAGAGACCCAGTACTTC.

The J gene is TRBJ2-7, the V gene TRBV2; D possibly uses TRBD1 or TRBD2 (5 bases each). Between the trimmed V and J ends, which lost 6 bases and 4 bases, there was a span of 10 bases. CDR1 is SNHLY, CDR2 FYNNEI, per germline. CDR3 size: 12 residues. CDR3 amino acids: CASSGTVYEQYF. DNA for the CDR3: TGTGCCAGCAGCGGGACGGTATACGAGCAGTACTTC.

The chain links TRBV5-1 to TRBJ2-3; 10 positions agree with TRBD2. The V gene's germline CDR1 is SGHRS and CDR2 YFSETQ. The CDR3 runs 16 residues. V shed 0 bases and J 1 base; nucleotides not matched to a gene: 2. For the CDR3, the DNA is TGCGCCAGCAGCTTGGCCACTAGCGGGGGCACAGATACGCAGTATTTT. The encoded protein is CASSLATSGGTDTQYF.

The chain recombines TRBV29-1 with TRBJ2-1; D not certain. CDR1 and CDR2 (germline): SQVTM, ANQGSEA. This CDR3 has 13 residues. V lost 4 bases and J 4 bases, leaving 11 bases between the germline ends. CDR3 DNA: TGCAGCGTTGTAGGCGGATTGTACAATGAGCAGTTCTTC. It specifies CSVVGGLYNEQFF.

About this clonotype itself: Being one base from a much bigger clone, this may be a read error. This chain connects TRBV21-1 to TRBJ2-7; the D call of TRBD1 is as the table states it, not checked on the DNA. TRBV21-1 is a listed pseudogene. This CDR3 has 16 amino acids. CDR3 in DNA: TGTGCCAGCAGCAAGATCCGGGACAGGAGTTTACACGAGCAGTACTTC. This encodes CASSKIRDRSLHEQYF.

The chain recombines TRBV9 with TRBJ1-4; the D gene is possibly TRBD1 (6 bases). This CDR3 is 17 amino acids long. Trimming cost V 4 bases and J 5 bases, with 21 bases left between them. Germline lookup yields CDR1 SGDLS and CDR2 YYNGEE. The CDR3 protein is CASSSSSGRTGNEKLFF. CDR3 DNA sequence: TGTGCCAGCAGCTCATCCTCTGGGAGAACAGGGAATGAAAAACTGTTTTTT.

The chain carries TRBV15 and TRBJ2-2; D not certain. The CDR3 is 13 amino acids. Between the trimmed V and J ends, which lost 3 bases and 6 bases, there was a span of 8 bases. Germline V gene data show CDR1 as LNHNV and CDR2 as YYDKDF (reference sequence). The CDR3 sequence is CATSRDPAGELFF. The DNA for the CDR3 is TGTGCCACCAGCAGGGACCCTGCCGGGGAGCTGTTTTTT.

V and J are TRBV27 and TRBJ2-7, with 16 bases matching TRBD2. CDR3 size: 18 residues. Trimming removed 5 bases from V and 7 bases from J; junction bases left unmatched: 14. Germline V gene lookup returns CDR1 MNHEY and CDR2 SMNVEV (reference sequence). The CDR3 sequence is CASSPWGLAGGYGSEQYF. Written as DNA, the CDR3 is TGTGCCAGCAGTCCCTGGGGACTAGCGGGAGGGTACGGTAGTGAGCAGTACTTC.